This TCR beta chain was retrieved from a study of PD-1 blockade in mismatch repair-deficient tumors. This clone was observed a single time. Assay: immunoSEQ multiplex PCR; the TCRdb copy retains only in-frame clones and omits some. The sample has under 85,000 clones, approximately 80% seen once; the top ten hold over 4.5%. Trimming pared 2 bases from V and 6 bases from J, leaving 20 bases between. The CDR3 covers 17 residues. Germline values: CDR1 SGHDT, CDR2 YYEEEE. The material was peripheral blood, obtained 2 weeks after starting pembrolizumab. The chain is built from TRBV5-6 and TRBJ2-2, with a possible D match to TRBD2 (6 bases). This receptor was obtained from an adult with mismatch repair-deficient cancer. CDR3 amino acids: CASSLLSGRTGPGELFF. The DNA of the CDR3 is TGTGCCAGCAGCTTACTTAGCGGCCGAACGGGCCCCGGGGAGCTGTTTTTT.